Listed below are T cell receptor beta chains from one sample, sequenced in a study of blood T cell repertoires in COVID-19. Generated by immunoSEQ multiplex PCR, the TCRdb table keeps only in-frame clones and is missing some. The sample yields 250,000 or so clones, about 86% seen once. The material sequenced was peripheral blood. Receptors originate from a man younger than 40 with active or convalescent COVID-19. The CDR3 runs from the conserved cysteine through the conserved F or W. A D gene is named only where the DNA matches it firmly.

D gene	V gene	CDR3 protein
.	TRBV3-1/TRBV3-2	CASSWGGAGETQYF
.	TRBV29-1	CSASRPGRVGTEAFF
.	TRBV7-9	CASAGDTEAFF
TRBD2	TRBV18	CASSPGLAEAQYF
.	TRBV11-3	CASSLDQYEQYF
.	TRBV9	CASSVGGGTSTDTQYF
.	TRBV18	CASSPGGGHNEQFF
.	TRBV15	CATSRDLGQAKETQYF
TRBD2	TRBV7-3	CASSPRGGVRSGANVLTF
TRBD2	TRBV11-2	CASSLDGTSVETQYF
.	TRBV4-1	CASSQLQGRQETQYF
.	TRBV27	CASSLSPTYEQYF
.	TRBV7-3	CASSLTPSSYYEQYF
TRBD1	TRBV6-5	CASSYRTGYTEAFF
TRBD1	TRBV5-1	CASSSGTGAYEQYF
.	TRBV6-6	CASSLQGNGYTF
.	TRBV7-9	CASSFEGGNSPLHF
TRBD2	TRBV19	CASSIALAGGPGQETQYF
.	TRBV6-1	CASSETGYYEQYF
TRBD1	TRBV27	CASSPLPLIGDRGTETQYF
.	TRBV18	CASSPHLSGANVLTF
.	TRBV6-5	CASRQASGNTIYF
.	TRBV27	CASSPGGSNSPLHF
TRBD1	TRBV29-1	CSGDTGTGLTEAFF
TRBD1	TRBV30	CARTGGNGYTF
TRBD1	TRBV19	CASSTQGDTEAFF
.	TRBV12-5	CASGLSNAGFLNEQFF
TRBD1	TRBV4-2	CASRWDRGSSPLHF
.	TRBV20-1	CSASVEGLIAKNIQYF
.	TRBV5-1	CASSLVGQGGNTEAFF
TRBD1	TRBV10-3	CAISDGTGGLGSPLHF
.	TRBV5-4	CASSAQGYGYGYTF
TRBD1	TRBV11-3	CASSLTGGTYEQYF
TRBD2	TRBV9	CASRRGGTGTGELFF
TRBD2	TRBV19	CASGMTGGSSYEQYF
.	TRBV4-1	CASSQGGDGANQPQHF
TRBD1	TRBV18	CASSVTGQGDAAYGYTF
TRBD2	TRBV15	CATSVRDYTYEQYF
TRBD1	TRBV6-1	CASSEPTTGGRADTQYF
.	TRBV4-1	CASSGVPGTTKEKLFF
.	TRBV9	CASSVGAGRLDEQFF
TRBD1	TRBV30	CAWSRPGTVYEQYF
.	TRBV29-1	CSANWGTNTEAFF
TRBD2	TRBV11-1	CASSFTSAYEQYF
.	TRBV4-3	CASSQESGGGLNTGELFF
.	TRBV20-1	CSARQAYEAFF
.	TRBV15	CATSREQGSEKLFF
.	TRBV29-1	CSVRVGDNEYF
TRBD2	TRBV20-1	CSASSPSGGNNEQFF
.	TRBV19	CASSHSREAGELFF
TRBD1	TRBV5-8	CASSLWTGGDSPLHF
.	TRBV11-2	CASSLDGGPGTDTQYF
TRBD2	TRBV7-3	CASSLIGGTTSYNEQFF
.	TRBV29-1	CSVPQGYGYTF
TRBD1	TRBV15	CATSRGQGAYEQYF
TRBD1	TRBV7-8	CASSFTGGAGNTIYF
.	TRBV5-4	CASSSNYGYTF